The sequence of this T cell receptor beta chain was determined in a study of OX40 agonist ivuxolimab in advanced cancers. Study-level background: Ivuxolimab is a fully human IgG2 antibody that activates OX40 (CD134). Anti-PD-1, anti-PD-L1 or anti-CTLA-4 therapy given earlier was allowed, and around 40% had some.

General observations from the study: At 0.1 to 3.0 mg/kg and by week 6, clonal expansion occurred in CD4+ and CD8+ blood T cells.

Germline CDR1 WNHNN, CDR2 SYGVQD (reference sequence). Trimming took 6 bases from V and 9 from J; bases not matched to a gene: 10. The CDR3 totals 15 residues. Of note for this clone: The target antigen is unknown.

Sequencing was performed with immunoSEQ multiplex PCR; in TCRdb, only in-frame clones are kept and a portion is missing. The table includes tens of thousands of clones, approximately 80% detected once. The V call is TRBV10-1, the J call TRBJ2-1, with TRBD2 matching 11 bases. The clonotype originates from an adult with an advanced solid tumor such as melanoma, head and neck, liver or kidney cancer. Specimen: CD4+ or CD8+ T cells sorted from blood, collected in a trial of the OX40 agonist ivuxolimab. CDR3 protein: CASSVRLAGIGEQFF. The CDR3, as DNA: TGCGCCAGCAGCGTGAGACTAGCGGGAATCGGTGAGCAGTTCTTC.